This T cell receptor beta chain was identified during a study of blood T cells in healthy people across ages. Then a second PCR, running roughly 7 to 11 cycles, was carried out with a sample-barcoded 5' primer and a J-beta primer mix. TCRdb redid the calling of the 5' RACE reads with MiXCR, one entry per CDR3 protein. Of around 900,000 distinct CDR3 sequences in the sample, more than 25% were seen once. This clonotype came up a few times. The CDR3 loop spans 11 amino acids. The germline V and J ends were trimmed by 8 bases and 2 bases, with 3 bases remaining between them. The chain is built from TRBV12-3 or TRBV12-4 and TRBJ2-2; no reliable D call. The sequence came from a woman over 75 in good health. Sequenced material: blood. This CDR3 reads CASCNTGELFF. CDR3 in DNA: TGTGCCAGCTGTAACACCGGGGAGCTGTTTTTT.